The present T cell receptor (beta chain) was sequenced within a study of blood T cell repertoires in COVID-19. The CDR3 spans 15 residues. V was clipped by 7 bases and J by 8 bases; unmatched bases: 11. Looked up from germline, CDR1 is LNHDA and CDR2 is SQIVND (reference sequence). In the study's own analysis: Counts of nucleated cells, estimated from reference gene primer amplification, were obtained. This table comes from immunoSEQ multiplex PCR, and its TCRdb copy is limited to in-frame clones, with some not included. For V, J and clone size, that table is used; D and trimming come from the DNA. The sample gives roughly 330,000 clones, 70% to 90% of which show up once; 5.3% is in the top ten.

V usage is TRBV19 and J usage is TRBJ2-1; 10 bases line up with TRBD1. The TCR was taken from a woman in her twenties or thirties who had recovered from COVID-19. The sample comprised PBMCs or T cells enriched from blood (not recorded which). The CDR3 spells CASTVTGGEIDEQFF. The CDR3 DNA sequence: TGTGCCAGTACCGTGACAGGGGGCGAAATCGATGAGCAGTTCTTC.